The text below deals with one T cell receptor beta chain. This record belongs to a study of blood T cell repertoires in COVID-19. Background on the study: The United States, Italy and Spain were the sources of the acute and convalescent COVID-19 samples. T cells, B-cell-depleted T cells, or PBMCs provided the cDNA or gDNA that served as material.

TCRdb's copy holds only in-frame clones and misses some; the assay was immunoSEQ multiplex PCR. The table shows under 200,000 clones, with roughly 82% occurring only once. Participants were placed into cohorts based on the clinical history they reported. This CDR3 is built from 14 residues. V lost 5 bases to trimming and J lost 2 bases; unmatched junction nucleotides: 5. Germline V gene lookup returns CDR1 SEHNR and CDR2 FQNEAQ (reference sequence). The chain has TRBV7-9 and TRBJ1-2; 7 positions agree with TRBD1. The sequenced sample consisted of PBMCs or T cells enriched from blood (not recorded which). The sequence was collected from a woman aged 55 to 70 with acute COVID-19. CDR3 DNA: TGTGCCAGCAGCAAACAGGGGCCCAACTATGGCTACACCTTC. This gives the protein CASSKQGPNYGYTF.